This T cell receptor (beta chain) was documented in a study of T cell responses to AZD1222 COVID-19 vaccine. Notes on the study in general: It should be noted that donors were predominantly white British and more often female, and clonal diversity was possibly underestimated. The study found vaccine-associated CD4 TCRs spanning spike, dominant at 160-218 and 743-854.

Germline loops: CDR1 KGHSH, CDR2 LQKENI. Trimming stripped 6 bases from V and 1 base from J, with 13 bases between. The CDR3 spans 14 residues. This table comes from immunoSEQ multiplex PCR, and its TCRdb copy is limited to in-frame clones, with some not included. The sample holds about 140,000 clones; 85% to 90% are singletons and the top ten take roughly 1.5%. Concerning this clone: Its cognate antigen is unknown.

V usage is TRBV18 and J usage is TRBJ2-7; D perhaps matches TRBD2 (5 bases). This specimen consisted of peripheral blood, obtained on day 0 of AZD1222 vaccination. The sequence was collected from an adult in good health. This CDR3 reads CASSPPRGSYEQYF. DNA for the CDR3: TGTGCCAGCTCCCCCCCCCGGGGTTCCTACGAGCAGTACTTC.